This T cell receptor (beta chain) was obtained from a study of T cell responses to AZD1222 COVID-19 vaccine. The CDR3 is 18 amino acids. The germline CDR1 and CDR2 sequences are MDHEN and SYDVKM. Trimming took 3 bases from V and 5 from J; bases not matched to a gene: 12. The protocol was immunoSEQ multiplex PCR, while the TCRdb copy is restricted to in-frame clones and leaves out a portion. The sample lists over 85,000 clones, around 92% occurring once. The source material was peripheral blood, sampled on day 0 of AZD1222 vaccination. This sequence originates from an adult in good health. This chain links TRBV28 with TRBJ2-3, with TRBD1 matching 12 bases. As DNA, the CDR3 is TGTGCCAGCAGTTTCTCCCGCCGGGACAGGGGGCGGATAGATACGCAGTATTTT. This encodes CASSFSRRDRGRIDTQYF.